This T cell receptor beta chain came from a study of tumor-infiltrating lymphocytes in glioblastoma multiforme. Three nested ARM-PCR rounds with V-beta and C-beta primers built TCRB libraries. Unique molecular identifiers were not described for the libraries. TCRdb reprocessed the multiplex PCR reads via MiXCR and lists one record per CDR3 protein. The table includes 13,000 or so distinct CDR3 sequences, approximately 70% detected once. Germline lookup yields CDR1 SGHNT and CDR2 YENEEA. The germline V and J ends were trimmed by 1 base and 7 bases, with 8 bases remaining between them. This CDR3 contains 13 residues. Concerning this clonotype: What it binds is unknown.

Whole-study results and caveats: The TCR and somatic mutation analysis included just one glioblastoma patient. Unequal TCR RNA per T cell might skew measured clone sizes.

The sequence was collected from a male donor with glioblastoma. Material for sequencing was brain tumor tissue. The chain joins TRBV11-3 to TRBJ2-1; D unresolved. This CDR3 is CASSLVDGNEQFF. The CDR3, as DNA: TGTGCCAGCAGCTTAGTTGACGGGAATGAGCAGTTCTTC. The full variable domain, in which reference TRBV11-3 and TRBJ2-1 provide the parts outside the CDR3, is EAGVVQSPRYKIIEKKQPVAFWCNPISGHNTLYWYLQNLGQGPELLIRYENEEAVDDSQLPKDRFSAERLKGVDSTLKIQPAELGDSAVYLCASSLVDGNEQFFGPGTRLTVL.